The T cell receptor beta chain described here comes from a study of blood T cells in healthy people across ages (dated by TCRdb to about 2015). About the study as a whole: Template switching captured roughly one uniquely barcoded TCR beta cDNA molecule per two T cells in model experiments. Four age groups were formed from the donors: young (average approximately 17 years), middle-aged (around 39), aged (approximately 60) and long-lived (roughly 88). The study analyzed two additional independent replicas of 1 million unique cDNA reads from the same blood draw for two donors, one aged 18 to 29 and one aged 80 or older. To avoid experimental bias, donors of different ages were distributed randomly across sequencing lanes. Age-related changes in TCR beta repertoire diversity were measured in the study by deep sequencing normalized with unique cDNA molecular identifiers.

A word on this clonotype: The antigen this receptor binds is unknown. No base quality values were provided; no much bigger clone lies one nucleotide off.

The 39 donors, aged roughly 6 to 90 years, were systemically healthy Caucasian individuals from Russia. Ten milliliters of peripheral blood were drawn from each donor into EDTA-treated Vacutainer tubes. Ficoll-Paque density-gradient centrifugation was used to isolate PBMCs, with at least 6.5 million per sample. Trizol reagent was used to extract total RNA from PBMCs, with at least 6 micrograms per sample. For every donor, flow cytometry on a PBMC aliquot measured the percentage of naive CD45RAhigh/CD27high T cells. Library preparation employed 5' RACE. Sequencing was performed on an Illumina HiSeq 2500. A second 7 to 11 cycle PCR used a sample-barcoded 5' primer and a J-beta primer mix. Each TCR beta cDNA molecule received a unique molecular identifier from a template-switch 5' adaptor carrying 12 random nucleotides. Each sample yielded at least 3 million CDR3-containing paired-end reads. First-strand cDNA was synthesized from all RNA with the Mint cDNA synthesis kit, primed by a TRBC-specific oligonucleotide. Following uracil-DNA glycosylase treatment, a first 18-cycle PCR with universal primers M1SS and BC2_uni_R was performed on all cDNA. The published analysis was carried out like this. Each sample was normalized by randomly selecting 1 million high-quality reads, each carrying a distinct molecular identifier. Reads with shared molecular identifiers were discarded instead of being binned into consensus sequences. CDR3 identification, clonotype clustering and error correction used MiTCR with a Q25 quality threshold and the strictest error-elimination algorithm. A nonparametric unseen species model using Euler transformation provided a lower-bound estimate of total TCR beta diversity. The raw public data were reprocessed by TCRdb itself: fastp quality trimming at Q25, MiXCR clonotype calling, in-frame beta chains only. CDR3 protein sequences are deduplicated, and each keeps its most common genes and DNA. TCRdb's processing, not the authors', yielded these V and J calls. The sample profile shows roughly 680,000 distinct CDR3 sequences; 52% of them were found once. 13% of the sample is held by the ten biggest clonotypes.

Counted from cysteine to phenylalanine, this CDR3 has 13 amino acids. The sequence is cut down to CDR3 DNA, 39 bases in frame from base 1. The germline V gene encodes CDR1 SGDLS and CDR2 YYNGEE. Cut back by 1 base and 5 bases, the V and J ends lie 9 bases apart. What the study reported, not specific to this receptor: Observed TCR beta diversity per million T cells fell roughly linearly with age, and a significant reduction was already apparent by age approximately 41. The percentage of naive T cells measured by flow cytometry correlated strongly with observed TCR beta diversity. Total diversity estimates from one million sequenced T cells were considered lower bounds and underestimates. Compared with the aged group, more naive CD4+ T cells, fewer expanded clones and increased TCR diversity were shown by the long-lived group, suggesting age selection. Because donor CMV infection status was unknown, age-related changes in expanded clonotypes were potentially confounded. Conclusive comparison of naive and antigen-experienced compartments was prevented by the profiling of bulk unsorted PBMCs.

This clonotype was obtained from a woman at least 80 years old in good health. Here the chain combines TRBV9 and TRBJ1-2, with a weak D call of TRBD1 (5 bases match). The sequencing input was blood. The CDR3 here reads CASSVQGVYGYTF. The bases are TGTGCCAGCAGCGTACAGGGTGTGTATGGCTACACCTTC.